This T cell receptor (beta chain) was captured in a study of blood T cell repertoires in COVID-19. Some clones are missing from TCRdb's copy, which holds only in-frame ones; the method was immunoSEQ multiplex PCR. The sample includes around 150,000 clones, over 75% of them seen just once. Deletions cut 4 bases from V and 2 bases from J, with 11 bases between. CDR3 length: 14 amino acids. Germline CDR1 LGHDT, CDR2 YNNKEL (reference sequence). The source of this sequence is a man in his forties who had recovered from COVID-19. The chain carries TRBV3-1 (or the pseudogene TRBV3-2) and TRBJ1-2, with D uncertain. Material for sequencing was PBMCs or T cells enriched from blood (not recorded which). Here the CDR3 DNA reads TGTGCCAGCAGCCCCCCGGGGAGAAACTATGGCTACACCTTC. Amino acids: CASSPPGRNYGYTF.